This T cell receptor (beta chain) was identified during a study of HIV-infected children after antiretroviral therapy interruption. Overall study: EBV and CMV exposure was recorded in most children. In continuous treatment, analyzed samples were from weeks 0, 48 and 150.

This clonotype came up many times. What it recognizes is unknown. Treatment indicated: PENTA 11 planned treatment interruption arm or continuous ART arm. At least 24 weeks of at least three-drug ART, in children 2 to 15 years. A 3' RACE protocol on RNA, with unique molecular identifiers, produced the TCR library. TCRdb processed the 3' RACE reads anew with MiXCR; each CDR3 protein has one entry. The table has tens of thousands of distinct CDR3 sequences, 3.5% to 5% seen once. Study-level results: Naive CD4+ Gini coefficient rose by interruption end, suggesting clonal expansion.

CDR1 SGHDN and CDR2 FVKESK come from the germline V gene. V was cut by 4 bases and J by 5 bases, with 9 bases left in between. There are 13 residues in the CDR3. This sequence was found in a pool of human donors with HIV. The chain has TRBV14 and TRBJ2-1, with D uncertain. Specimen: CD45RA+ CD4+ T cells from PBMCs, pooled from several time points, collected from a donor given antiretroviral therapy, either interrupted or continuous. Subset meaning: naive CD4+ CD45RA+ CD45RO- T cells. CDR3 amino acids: CASSPQFNNEQFF. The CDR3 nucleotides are TGTGCCAGCAGCCCCCAGTTTAACAATGAGCAGTTCTTC.